These 19 T cell receptor beta chains share one sample of origin, sequenced in a study of cytomegalovirus exposure and HLA in healthy donors. Vbeta (60) and Jbeta (13) primers were used in the PCR. Libraries were prepared by immunoSEQ multiplex PCR; TCRdb keeps only in-frame clonotypes and omits some of them. This repertoire shows more than 40,000 clones, roughly 80% found once; its top ten account for 2.7%. Sequencing was done on a sample of PBMCs. These receptors originate from a man in his forties or fifties in good health and CMV-seronegative.

The chain is built from TRBV5-4 and TRBJ2-3, with 10 nucleotides matching TRBD2. Trimming took 1 base from V and 1 from J; bases not matched to a gene: 3. Germline-derived CDR1 and CDR2 are SGHNT and YYREEE (reference sequence). The CDR3 has 16 residues. CDR3 DNA sequence: TGTGCCAGCAGCTTGTGGCTAGCGGGAGGCACAGATACGCAGTATTTT. Residues: CASSLWLAGGTDTQYF.

This chain links TRBV6-6 with TRBJ1-3, with D maybe TRBD1 (6 bases). CDR3 length: 12 residues. V shed 10 bases and J shed 4 bases, with 11 bases lying between them. From germline, CDR1 is MNHNY and CDR2 SVGAGI (reference sequence). The CDR3 DNA sequence: TGTGCCATAGGGGGATCGGGAAACACCATATATTTT. Residues: CAIGGSGNTIYF.

This chain links TRBV27 with TRBJ1-3, with D uncertain. Trimming took 8 bases from V and 0 from J, leaving 14 bases between them. The V gene's germline CDR1 is MNHEY and CDR2 SMNVEV (reference sequence). CDR3 size: 15 residues. CDR3 nucleotide sequence: TGTGCCAGCCGCACCGGCGGGGACTCTGGAAACACCATATATTTT. This translates into CASRTGGDSGNTIYF.

The gene calls are TRBV2 and TRBJ2-4; TRBD1 agrees at 7 bases. The germline CDR1 and CDR2 sequences are SNHLY and FYNNEI. J was trimmed by 6 bases and V by 6 bases; bases with no gene match: 11. The CDR3 loop spans 15 amino acids. CDR3 sequence: CASSYRGPSGNIQYF. CDR3 nucleotides: TGTGCCAGCAGCTACAGGGGCCCGTCGGGAAACATTCAGTACTTC.

V gene TRBV7-2 combines with J gene TRBJ1-2; perhaps TRBD1 as D (6 bases). Between the trimmed V and J ends, which lost 0 bases and 0 bases, there was a span of 14 bases. The germline CDR1 and CDR2 sequences are SGHTA and FQGNSA. The CDR3 spans 17 residues. The CDR3 spells CASSLAAGQLTNYGYTF. DNA for the CDR3: TGTGCCAGCAGCTTAGCCGCCGGACAGCTGACTAACTATGGCTACACCTTC.

The CDR3 DNA reads as TGTGCCAGTAGGCCCCTCGACAGTTCGAACACTGAAGCTTTCTTT. Its protein product is CASRPLDSSNTEAFF. The chain has TRBV19 and TRBJ1-1; possible D gene TRBD1, 5 bases. Trimming removed 6 bases at V and 1 base at J, with 15 bases between. This CDR3 comprises 15 residues. The germline V gene has CDR1 LNHDA and CDR2 SQIVND (reference sequence).

The chain carries TRBV28 and TRBJ2-1, with D possibly matching TRBD2 (6 bases). Germline lookup yields CDR1 MDHEN and CDR2 SYDVKM. The CDR3 extends over 15 amino acids. V was cut by 3 bases and J by 5 bases, with 14 bases left in between. CDR3: CASSFRGSGNNEQFF. The DNA of the CDR3 is TGTGCCAGCAGTTTCCGGGGTAGCGGTAACAATGAGCAGTTCTTC.

The chain recombines TRBV9 with TRBJ1-6; D is undetermined. CDR3 length equals 15 residues. V gave up 0 bases and J gave up 9 bases, with 13 bases separating them. Germline lookup yields CDR1 SGDLS and CDR2 YYNGEE. The CDR3 reads CASSVESVRGSPLHF. The CDR3 DNA sequence: TGTGCCAGCAGCGTAGAATCGGTTCGGGGTTCACCCCTCCACTTT. The entire variable domain, with the rest obtained from reference TRBV9 and TRBJ1-6, is as follows: DSGVTQTPKHLITATGQRVTLRCSPRSGDLSVYWYQQSLDQGLQFLIQYYNGEERAKGNILERFSAQQFPDLHSELNLSSLELGDSALYFCASSVESVRGSPLHFGNGTRLTVT.

V gene TRBV7-8 combines with J gene TRBJ2-7, with a weak D call TRBD1 (6 bases). Germline CDR1 reads SGHVS; CDR2 reads FQNEAQ. The CDR3 runs to 13 residues. V lost 7 bases and J lost 2, with 12 bases in between. The CDR3 nucleotides read TGTGCCAGCAACCAGGGGCAGGCCTACGAGCAGTACTTC. This codes for CASNQGQAYEQYF.

V gene TRBV27 combines with J gene TRBJ2-5; possibly TRBD2 for D (6 bases). The J call is uncertain, as TRBJ2-7 better fits the DNA end. The CDR3 length is 14 residues. The germline gives CDR1 MNHEY, CDR2 SMNVEV (reference sequence). CDR3 sequence: CASTPGGGANEQYF. CDR3 in DNA: TGTGCCAGCACCCCTGGGGGAGGTGCCAACGAGCAGTACTTC.

J is TRBJ1-2 and V is TRBV10-3, with TRBD1 matching over 9 bases. V trimming: 0 bases; J trimming: 7 bases; junction bases outside the gene matches: 9. This CDR3 has 16 amino acids. The germline gives CDR1 ENHRY, CDR2 SYGVKD. The CDR3 sequence: CAISESGTGILPGYTF. The CDR3 region has the DNA TGTGCCATCAGTGAGTCGGGGACAGGGATCCTACCTGGCTACACCTTC.

V is TRBV7-9 and J is TRBJ2-5, with 7 nucleotides matching TRBD1. The CDR3 length is 15 residues. V trimming: 5 bases; J trimming: 2 bases; junction bases outside the gene matches: 8. The germline V gene encodes CDR1 SEHNR and CDR2 FQNEAQ (reference sequence). The CDR3 sequence: CASSPQGRIQETQYF. As DNA, the CDR3 is TGTGCCAGCAGCCCACAGGGGCGGATTCAAGAGACCCAGTACTTC.

The chain recombines TRBV5-8 with TRBJ2-3; D gene unclear. V lost 0 bases to trimming and J lost 1 base, with 3 bases between them. The CDR3 is made up of 13 amino acids. Germline CDR1 SGHTS, CDR2 YDEGEE. CDR3 coding DNA: TGTGCCAGCAGCTTGGTCGGCACAGATACGCAGTATTTT. Its translation is CASSLVGTDTQYF. The variable domain in full, with the rest retrieved from reference TRBV5-8 and TRBJ2-3, is EAGVTQSPTHLIKTRGQQATLRCSPISGHTSVYWYQQALGLGLQFLLWYDEGEERNRGNFPPRFSGRQFPNYSSELNVNALELEDSALYLCASSLVGTDTQYFGPGTRLTVL.

The rearrangement uses TRBV6-5 and TRBJ1-1, with 7 bases aligning to TRBD1. In germline, CDR1 is MNHEY, CDR2 SVGAGI. The V gene end was trimmed by 0 bases and the J gene end by 3 bases; junction bases not matched to a gene: 7. This CDR3 comprises 16 residues. The CDR3 DNA reads as TGTGCCAGCAGTTACTCGAAGGAGGGGGCGGACACTGAAGCTTTCTTT. This translates into CASSYSKEGADTEAFF.

The CDR3 region has the DNA TGCGCCAGCAGCCAAGATTTAACAGGCAGCTGGAATGAGCAGTTCTTC. Translation: CASSQDLTGSWNEQFF. The chain employs TRBV4-3 and TRBJ2-1, with TRBD1 as a possible D gene (5 bases). The CDR3 runs to 16 residues. Germline V lookup: CDR1 LGHNA, CDR2 YSLEER. V lost 0 bases and J 7 bases, leaving 16 bases between the germline ends.

This chain connects TRBV5-4 to TRBJ1-1, with 9 bases lining up with TRBD1. The CDR3 sequence is 17 residues long. Germline V CDR1 and CDR2: SGHNT, YYREEE (reference sequence). J was trimmed by 0 bases and V by 3 bases; bases with no gene match: 9. CDR3 in DNA: TGTGCCAGCAGCTCGGCCGGGACAGGGTTTGTGAACACTGAAGCTTTCTTT. This encodes CASSSAGTGFVNTEAFF.

CDR3 nucleotides: TGTGCCAGCAGTTACTCCTCCCAGGGGTATCAAGCTTTCTTT. Encoded protein: CASSYSSQGYQAFF. This sequence joins TRBV6-5 and TRBJ1-1, with TRBD1 as a possible D gene (6 bases). This CDR3 has 14 residues. V was clipped by 0 bases and J by 9 bases, with 14 bases between them. Germline CDR1 is MNHEY and CDR2 is SVGAGI.

This chain uses TRBV4-3 with TRBJ2-1; 8 positions match TRBD2. Trimming cost V 4 bases and J 9 bases; bases outside gene matches: 5. The germline V gene has CDR1 LGHNA and CDR2 YSLEER. The CDR3 contains 13 residues. For the CDR3, the DNA is TGCGCCAGCAGCCTAACCGCGGGAGGTGAGCAGTTCTTC. Translated, it gives CASSLTAGGEQFF.

CDR3 in amino acids: CASSFTTGMNTEAFF. The CDR3, as DNA: TGTGCCAGCAGCTTTACTACAGGGATGAACACTGAAGCTTTCTTT. The chain joins TRBV7-3 to TRBJ1-1, with a tentative D call TRBD1 (6 bases). The CDR3 is 15 residues long. Germline CDR1 is SGHTA and CDR2 is FQGTGA. With 3 bases removed from V and 0 bases from J, the gap between germline ends came to 11 bases. Filled out from reference TRBV7-3 and TRBJ1-1, the complete variable domain reads GAGVSQTPSNKVTEKGKYVELRCDPISGHTALYWYRQSLGQGPEFLIYFQGTGAADDSGLPNDRFFAVRPEGSVSTLKIQRTERGDSAVYLCASSFTTGMNTEAFFGQGTRLTVV.